Listed below are T cell receptor beta chains from one sample, sequenced in a study of cytomegalovirus exposure and HLA in healthy donors. Only in-frame clones appear in the TCRdb table, and some are missing; sequencing was by immunoSEQ multiplex PCR. In the table there are over 110,000 clones, around nine tenths of which are singletons. Sequencing was performed on PBMCs. These receptors all come from a man between 18 and 35 years old in good health and CMV-seropositive. The CDR3 runs from the conserved cysteine through the conserved F or W. The order of the fields is D gene, J gene, clone size, V gene, CDR3 DNA, CDR3 protein. The D gene is left open where the match is weak. Expanded clones get a size class; other rows say once, few or many, or leave the size out.

D gene: TRBD2
J gene: TRBJ2-7
clone size: -
V gene: TRBV5-1
CDR3 DNA: TGCGCCAGCAGCTTGGCGGGACTAGCGGGAGGGCTCGAGCAGTACTTC
CDR3 protein: CASSLAGLAGGLEQYF

D gene: TRBD2
J gene: TRBJ2-1
clone size: -
V gene: TRBV10-1
CDR3 DNA: TGCGCCAGCAGTCGAGGGACTAGCGGAATCAATGAGCAGTTCTTC
CDR3 protein: CASSRGTSGINEQFF

D gene: TRBD1
J gene: TRBJ1-2
clone size: once
V gene: TRBV7-2
CDR3 DNA: TGTGCCAGCAGCCCGGGACAGGGGAGGGTCTATGGCTACACCTTC
CDR3 protein: CASSPGQGRVYGYTF

D gene: TRBD2
J gene: TRBJ2-7
clone size: -
V gene: TRBV5-8
CDR3 DNA: TGTGCCAGCAGCTTCCCCCCTAGCGGGGCGTACTCCTACGAGCAGTACTTC
CDR3 protein: CASSFPPSGAYSYEQYF

D gene: -
J gene: TRBJ1-1
clone size: -
V gene: TRBV6-5
CDR3 DNA: TGTGCCAGCAGACTCTTTTTATCCGGGGGAATGGATGCTTTCTTT
CDR3 protein: CASRLFLSGGMDAFF

D gene: TRBD2
J gene: TRBJ2-3
clone size: -
V gene: TRBV5-1
CDR3 DNA: TGCGCCAGCAGCTTACTAGCGGGGGGCCCACCCACAGATACGCAGTATTTT
CDR3 protein: CASSLLAGGPPTDTQYF

D gene: -
J gene: TRBJ2-1
clone size: -
V gene: TRBV28
CDR3 DNA: TGTGCCAGCAGTGCGAGGGTGGCAAGCTCCTACAATGAGCAGTTCTTC
CDR3 protein: CASSARVASSYNEQFF

D gene: TRBD2
J gene: TRBJ2-7
clone size: few
V gene: TRBV5-4
CDR3 DNA: TGTGCCAGCAGCACAAGCGGGAGTCGCTCCTACGAGCAGTACTTC
CDR3 protein: CASSTSGSRSYEQYF

D gene: -
J gene: TRBJ1-2
clone size: -
V gene: TRBV30
CDR3 DNA: TGTGCCTGGAACCGGAAATCGACAGGCCGTCGTGGCTACACCTTC
CDR3 protein: CAWNRKSTGRRGYTF

D gene: TRBD1
J gene: TRBJ1-6
clone size: -
V gene: TRBV10-3
CDR3 DNA: TGTGCCACAGACCGACAGGGCGGGTCTGGGAATTCACCCCTCCACTTT
CDR3 protein: CATDRQGGSGNSPLHF

D gene: TRBD2
J gene: TRBJ2-7
clone size: -
V gene: TRBV27
CDR3 DNA: TGTGCCAGCAGTTTGGCGGGAGGACCCTACGAGCAGTACTTC
CDR3 protein: CASSLAGGPYEQYF

D gene: TRBD1
J gene: TRBJ2-4
clone size: -
V gene: TRBV6-5
CDR3 DNA: TGTGCCAGCAGTTACAAAAGGACAGGGGATCGAAACATTCAGTACTTC
CDR3 protein: CASSYKRTGDRNIQYF

D gene: -
J gene: TRBJ2-1
clone size: few
V gene: TRBV21-1
CDR3 DNA: TGTGCCAGCAGCCTTGGGCTAGCGGGAGAACTAAATGAGCAGTTCTTC
CDR3 protein: CASSLGLAGELNEQFF

D gene: -
J gene: TRBJ1-1
clone size: -
V gene: TRBV5-1
CDR3 DNA: TGCGCCAGCAGCTTTCGGGGGGGAACCACTGAAGCTTTCTTT
CDR3 protein: CASSFRGGTTEAFF

D gene: TRBD2
J gene: TRBJ2-1
clone size: -
V gene: TRBV29-1
CDR3 DNA: TGCAGCGTTGAAGAAGCGGGAGGGGGCCATGAGCAGTTCTTC
CDR3 protein: CSVEEAGGGHEQFF

D gene: -
J gene: TRBJ2-7
clone size: -
V gene: TRBV29-1
CDR3 DNA: TGCAGCGTCAGGACCCTGGGAGGCGCCTACGAGCAGTACTTC
CDR3 protein: CSVRTLGGAYEQYF

D gene: TRBD1
J gene: TRBJ2-7
clone size: few
V gene: TRBV2
CDR3 DNA: TGTGCCAGCAGTGGAAAAGGGACAGGGTACGAGCAGTACTTC
CDR3 protein: CASSGKGTGYEQYF

D gene: TRBD1
J gene: TRBJ1-1
clone size: -
V gene: TRBV10-3
CDR3 DNA: TGTGCCATCAGTGAGTCGTCGCGGACAGGCTGGGGCACTGAAGCTTTCTTT
CDR3 protein: CAISESSRTGWGTEAFF

D gene: TRBD1
J gene: TRBJ2-2
clone size: -
V gene: TRBV15
CDR3 DNA: TGTGCCACCAGCAGGGGTACAGGGGACACCGGGGAGCTGTTTTTT
CDR3 protein: CATSRGTGDTGELFF

D gene: -
J gene: TRBJ2-7
clone size: once
V gene: TRBV6-5
CDR3 DNA: TGTGCCAGCAGTAACGCAGGGGGGAGGTACGAGCAGTACTTC
CDR3 protein: CASSNAGGRYEQYF